A selection of T cell receptor beta chains follows, all from one sample in a study of blood T cell repertoires in COVID-19. Profiling relied on immunoSEQ multiplex PCR, and the TCRdb table lists in-frame clones only, not all of them. This repertoire shows over 250,000 clones, 75% to 90% found once; its top ten account for 2% to 2.5%. Sequencing input: PBMCs or T cells enriched from blood (not recorded which). All receptors derive from a woman between 18 and 29 years old who had recovered from COVID-19. CDR3s include the opening cysteine and the closing phenylalanine or tryptophan. D genes are given only for firm matches. Part of the rows lack a size; the others show once, few, many or a class for expanded clones.

d_gene,abundance,len,v_gene,j_gene,CDR3aa,CDR3nt
-,few,14,TRBV28,TRBJ2-1,CASSFRGLLNEQFF,TGTGCCAGCAGTTTTCGGGGACTCCTAAATGAGCAGTTCTTC
TRBD2,-,15,TRBV3-1/TRBV3-2,TRBJ2-5,CASSTWRGGSETQYF,TGTGCCAGCAGCACATGGCGGGGGGGCTCAGAGACCCAGTACTTC
TRBD2,few,17,TRBV5-4,TRBJ2-7,CASSKRLRTSGTYEQYF,TGTGCCAGCAGCAAGCGCCTACGGACTAGCGGGACCTACGAGCAGTACTTC
-,few,15,TRBV7-2,TRBJ2-1,CASNADSPSYNEQFF,TGTGCCAGCAACGCGGACTCCCCCTCCTACAATGAGCAGTTCTTC
TRBD1,-,16,TRBV13,TRBJ1-2,CASSLFRDRGNYGYTF,TGTGCCAGCAGCCTATTTCGGGACAGGGGAAACTATGGCTACACCTTC
-,-,13,TRBV2,TRBJ1-4,CASSQADREKLFF,TGTGCCAGCAGCCAAGCGGACAGAGAAAAACTGTTTTTT
TRBD1,-,13,TRBV6-5,TRBJ1-2,CASTNTGGNGYTF,TGTGCCAGCACCAACACAGGGGGCAATGGCTACACCTTC
-,-,13,TRBV5-1,TRBJ2-5,CASSRNGEETQYF,TGCGCCAGCAGCCGCAACGGGGAAGAGACCCAGTACTTC
TRBD1,once,13,TRBV29-1,TRBJ1-4,CSVTGTGQEKLFF,TGCAGCGTTACCGGGACAGGCCAGGAAAAACTGTTTTTT
-,-,16,TRBV3-1/TRBV3-2,TRBJ2-7,CASSQGTGSSSYEQYF,TGTGCCAGCAGCCAAGGAACAGGGAGCAGCTCCTACGAGCAGTACTTC
-,-,16,TRBV19,TRBJ2-1,CASSITTASSYNEQFF,TGTGCCAGTAGTATAACGACCGCTAGCTCCTACAATGAGCAGTTCTTC
-,-,14,TRBV6-5,TRBJ1-6,CASSPRSEASPLHF,TGTGCCAGCAGTCCCCGTAGTGAGGCCTCCCCCCTCCACTTT
-,-,11,TRBV29-1,TRBJ1-4,CSVEIGEKLFF,TGCAGCGTTGAAATCGGTGAAAAACTGTTTTTT
TRBD1,-,15,TRBV6-5,TRBJ1-2,CASSIGQGGIAGYTF,TGTGCCAGCAGTATAGGACAGGGGGGCATTGCTGGCTACACCTTC
-,-,15,TRBV7-9,TRBJ2-4,CASSLVGASKNIQYF,TGTGCCAGCAGCTTAGTAGGGGCTTCCAAAAACATTCAGTACTTC
-,-,12,TRBV30,TRBJ1-3,CAWTRDGNTIYF,TGTGCCTGGACCAGGGATGGAAACACCATATATTTT
-,-,15,TRBV6-5,TRBJ1-2,CASSPPRGGKYGYTF,TGTGCCAGCAGTCCCCCGCGCGGGGGGAAGTATGGCTACACCTTC
-,-,12,TRBV2,TRBJ1-2,CASSEDRYGYTF,TGTGCCAGCAGTGAAGACAGGTATGGCTACACCTTC
TRBD1,-,15,TRBV5-1,TRBJ2-3,CASSFQGASTDTQYF,TGCGCCAGCAGCTTCCAGGGGGCATCAACAGATACGCAGTATTTT
-,-,11,TRBV12-3/TRBV12-4,TRBJ2-7,CASSFLDEQYF,TGTGCCAGCAGTTTTTTAGACGAGCAGTACTTC
-,-,12,TRBV25-1,TRBJ1-6,CASSERESPLHF,TGTGCCAGCAGTGAACGAGAATCACCCCTCCACTTT
-,-,13,TRBV5-4,TRBJ1-4,CASSLTVNEKLFF,TGTGCCAGCAGCTTGACAGTTAATGAAAAACTGTTTTTT
-,-,14,TRBV5-1,TRBJ1-3,CASSYEGTGNTIYF,TGCGCCAGCAGTTATGAGGGTACTGGAAACACCATATATTTT
-,-,12,TRBV19,TRBJ1-1,CASSNYHTEAFF,TGTGCCAGTAGTAACTATCACACTGAAGCTTTCTTT
-,-,13,TRBV5-1,TRBJ1-2,CASSFGGADGYTF,TGCGCCAGCAGCTTTGGGGGGGCTGATGGCTACACCTTC
-,-,15,TRBV7-9,TRBJ1-1,CASSPPAQGIGEAFF,TGTGCCAGCAGCCCCCCAGCCCAGGGGATTGGTGAAGCTTTCTTT
-,once,16,TRBV7-9,TRBJ2-2,CASSNAGTLNTGELFF,TGTGCCAGCAGCAACGCCGGGACACTCAACACCGGGGAGCTGTTTTTT
-,-,15,TRBV5-1,TRBJ2-3,CASSPSGYSTDTQYF,TGCGCCAGCAGCCCCAGCGGATATAGCACAGATACGCAGTATTTT
TRBD1,-,13,TRBV6-5,TRBJ1-1,CASNPTGGSEAFF,TGTGCCAGCAACCCGACAGGGGGCTCTGAAGCTTTCTTT
-,-,15,TRBV24-1,TRBJ2-7,CATSDFSLAAYEQYF,TGTGCCACCAGTGATTTTTCCCTGGCGGCCTACGAGCAGTACTTC
TRBD1,-,17,TRBV5-8,TRBJ2-7,CATEPRDRVHLGYEQYF,TGTGCCACGGAACCCCGGGACAGGGTCCACCTTGGGTACGAGCAGTACTTC
-,-,15,TRBV2,TRBJ1-5,CASSFSGGGNQPQHF,TGTGCCAGTTCCTTTAGCGGGGGTGGCAATCAGCCCCAGCATTTT
-,-,14,TRBV11-3,TRBJ2-7,CASSLGGGSYEQYF,TGTGCCAGCAGCTTAGGTGGAGGGTCTTACGAGCAGTACTTC
TRBD1,-,19,TRBV7-9,TRBJ1-1,CASSPTMGTGPLLNTEAFF,TGTGCCAGCAGCCCCACAATGGGGACAGGTCCCCTTCTAAACACTGAAGCTTTCTTT
TRBD2,once,14,TRBV19,TRBJ2-2,CASSIGGGTGELFF,TGTGCCAGTAGTATAGGCGGGGGGACCGGGGAGCTGTTTTTT
TRBD1,-,15,TRBV7-9,TRBJ2-7,CASSTDRGNRNEQYF,TGTGCCAGCAGCACGGACAGGGGGAACAGGAACGAGCAGTACTTC
-,-,15,TRBV7-9,TRBJ1-1,CASSPQWEGNTEAFF,TGTGCCAGTTCCCCACAGTGGGAGGGCAACACTGAAGCTTTCTTT
TRBD1,-,13,TRBV15,TRBJ2-5,CATTVGQASTQYF,TGTGCCACCACCGTGGGACAGGCCTCGACCCAGTACTTC
TRBD2,few,15,TRBV18,TRBJ2-7,CASSPGTSGTYEQYF,TGTGCCAGCTCACCGGGGACTAGCGGGACCTACGAGCAGTACTTC
TRBD1,-,13,TRBV2,TRBJ1-5,CASSSGQFQPQHF,TGTGCCAGCAGCTCGGGACAGTTCCAGCCCCAGCATTTT
TRBD1,-,13,TRBV7-3,TRBJ1-2,CASSPTGAGSYTF,TGTGCCAGCAGCCCTACAGGGGCGGGAAGCTACACCTTC
-,-,18,TRBV27,TRBJ2-6,CASSTRWGSSPGANVLTF,TGTGCCAGCAGTACCCGTTGGGGCTCTTCCCCCGGGGCCAACGTCCTGACTTTC
TRBD2,-,15,TRBV28,TRBJ2-1,CASSGLTSGGPEQFF,TGTGCCAGCAGTGGGTTGACTAGCGGGGGCCCCGAGCAGTTCTTC
-,-,15,TRBV2,TRBJ1-3,CASGQGSSSGNTIYF,TGTGCCAGCGGCCAGGGTTCTAGCTCTGGAAACACCATATATTTT
-,-,16,TRBV30,TRBJ2-7,CAWSGGSSRGSYEQYF,TGTGCCTGGAGTGGGGGCAGCTCACGGGGGTCCTACGAGCAGTACTTC
-,-,14,TRBV5-1,TRBJ2-2,CASSLRLEAGELFF,TGCGCCAGCAGCTTGAGGCTAGAAGCCGGGGAGCTGTTTTTT
TRBD1,-,18,TRBV27,TRBJ1-2,CASSLSGWDGAGGGGYTF,TGTGCCAGCAGTTTATCAGGCTGGGACGGAGCAGGGGGCGGTGGCTACACCTTC
TRBD2,-,13,TRBV30,TRBJ2-7,CAWKAGGSYEQYF,TGTGCCTGGAAGGCGGGGGGCTCCTACGAGCAGTACTTC
TRBD2,-,15,TRBV9,TRBJ2-1,CASSLRGDVYNEQFF,TGTGCCAGCAGCCTGCGGGGGGACGTATACAATGAGCAGTTCTTC
-,-,15,TRBV5-5,TRBJ2-7,CASSLVSGRGYEQYF,TGTGCCAGCAGCTTGGTGTCTGGCAGAGGCTACGAGCAGTACTTC
TRBD2,-,14,TRBV6-5,TRBJ2-3,CASSISGGHGTQYF,TGTGCCAGCAGCATAAGCGGGGGGCACGGGACGCAGTATTTT
TRBD1,once,13,TRBV5-1,TRBJ1-5,CASSATGVGPQHF,TGCGCCAGCAGCGCGACAGGGGTAGGGCCCCAGCATTTT
TRBD1,-,16,TRBV2,TRBJ1-2,CASSEGQGIVWYGYTF,TGTGCCAGCAGTGAGGGACAGGGGATAGTATGGTATGGCTACACCTTC
TRBD1,-,14,TRBV6-5,TRBJ2-2,CASRPGTGFGELFF,TGTGCCAGCAGGCCCGGGACAGGGTTCGGGGAGCTGTTTTTT
TRBD1,-,14,TRBV6-5,TRBJ1-2,CASSYSTGGRGYTF,TGTGCCAGCAGTTACTCGACAGGGGGCCGTGGCTACACCTTC